Listed here is a single T cell receptor (beta chain). Antigen specificity is unknown. The planned depth of sequencing spanned 1 in 200,000 to 1 in 1 million T cells. The table came from immunoSEQ multiplex PCR; TCRdb's copy has only in-frame clones and leaves some out. The repertoire holds some 170,000 clones, with 70% to 90% as singletons. This specimen comes from a study of cytotoxic CD8 clonotypes in ibrutinib-treated CLL. Whole-study findings and limits: Higher circulating CD8+ T-cell counts strongly accompanied higher baseline clonality, above age-matched healthy donors.

TCR beta libraries used about 2.2 micrograms of genomic DNA from cryopreserved PBMCs. The receptor's source is a human donor with chronic lymphocytic leukemia. The starting material was PBMCs, obtained at disease progression, from a patient treated with ibrutinib.

The DNA of the CDR3 is TGTGCCAGCAGCCCACGGTTACAGGGGAACACTGAAGCTTTCTTT. Translating it yields CASSPRLQGNTEAFF. J is TRBJ1-1 and V is TRBV9, with D perhaps TRBD1 (6 bases). Germline V gene sequence: CDR1 SGDLS, CDR2 YYNGEE. The CDR3 covers 15 residues. Between the trimmed V and J ends, which lost 4 bases and 1 base, there was a span of 14 bases. The entire variable domain, with the rest obtained from reference TRBV9 and TRBJ1-1, is as follows: DSGVTQTPKHLITATGQRVTLRCSPRSGDLSVYWYQQSLDQGLQFLIQYYNGEERAKGNILERFSAQQFPDLHSELNLSSLELGDSALYFCASSPRLQGNTEAFFGQGTRLTVV.